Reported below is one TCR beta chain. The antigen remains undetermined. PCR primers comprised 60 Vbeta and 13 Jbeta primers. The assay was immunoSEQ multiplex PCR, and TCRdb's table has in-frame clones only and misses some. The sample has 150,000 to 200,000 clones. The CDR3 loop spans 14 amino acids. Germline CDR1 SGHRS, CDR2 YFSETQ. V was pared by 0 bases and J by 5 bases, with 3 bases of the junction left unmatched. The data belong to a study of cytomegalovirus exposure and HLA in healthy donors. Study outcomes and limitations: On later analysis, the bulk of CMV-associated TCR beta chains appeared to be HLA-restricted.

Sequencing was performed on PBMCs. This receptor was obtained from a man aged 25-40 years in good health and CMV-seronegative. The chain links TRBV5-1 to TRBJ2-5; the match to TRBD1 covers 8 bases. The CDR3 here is CASSLAPGGETQYF. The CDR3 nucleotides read TGCGCCAGCAGCTTGGCTCCAGGGGGCGAGACCCAGTACTTC.